This T cell receptor beta chain was captured by sequencing in a study of blood T cell repertoires in COVID-19. As for the study in general: Sources were T cells, B-cell-depleted T cells, or PBMCs; the material itself was cDNA or gDNA.

As originally analysed: Amplifying reference gene primers gave estimates of nucleated cell counts. This table comes from immunoSEQ multiplex PCR, and its TCRdb copy is limited to in-frame clones, with some not included. Clone size and V and J calls were adopted from that table, with D and trimming inferred from the DNA. This table holds about 120,000 clones, around 81% found once. This clone was detected once. J was trimmed by 8 bases and V by 4 bases; bases with no gene match: 12. This CDR3 has 15 amino acids. The germline gives CDR1 SGHRS, CDR2 YFSETQ. This TCR came from a woman in her 50s with acute or convalescent COVID-19. Sequences were obtained from peripheral blood. V and J are TRBV5-1 and TRBJ2-1; 7 bases line up with TRBD2. The CDR3, as DNA: TGCGCCAGCAGCCAACTAGCGAACCTACCCGATGAGCAGTTCTTC. Amino acid sequence: CASSQLANLPDEQFF.